The rows below give T cell receptor beta chains drawn from one sample of a study of T cell repertoires in ileal Crohn's disease. Clones were sequenced by immunoSEQ multiplex PCR, and TCRdb holds only the in-frame ones, with some missing. This table has approximately 5,000 clones, roughly four fifths appearing once. Sequenced material: ileal tissue. The receptor set was obtained from an adult with Crohn's disease. Both conserved end residues are part of each CDR3. Fields, in order: V gene, D gene, J gene, clone size, CDR3 protein, CDR3 DNA. The D gene is left open where the match is weak. Some rows mark clone size as missing; the rest say once, few, many or name a class of expanded clone.

TRBV9	TRBD1	TRBJ1-4	NA	CASSVVEGAGEKLFF	TGTGCCAGCAGCGTAGTGGAGGGGGCCGGTGAAAAACTGTTTTTT
TRBV7-2	TRBD2	TRBJ2-1	NA	CASSFGGSTDEQFF	TGTGCCAGCAGCTTCGGCGGGAGCACGGATGAGCAGTTCTTC
TRBV28	TRBD1	TRBJ1-2	NA	CASSLIRGVYGYTF	TGTGCCAGCAGTTTAATCAGGGGGGTCTATGGCTACACCTTC
TRBV10-3	TRBD2	TRBJ2-7	few	CAISSSGIRDEQYF	TGTGCCATCAGCTCGAGCGGGATCCGGGACGAGCAGTACTTC
TRBV6-5	NA	TRBJ1-2	NA	CASSTRTGIVNGYTF	TGTGCCAGCAGTACGCGCACAGGGATTGTGAATGGCTACACCTTC
TRBV5-1	TRBD1	TRBJ2-1	NA	CASSSPRTGVGNEQFF	TGCGCCAGCAGCTCCCCTAGGACAGGGGTTGGAAATGAGCAGTTCTTC
TRBV7-2	NA	TRBJ2-6	once	CASSPRGGSGANVLTF	TGTGCCAGCAGCCCCCGGGGAGGCTCTGGGGCCAACGTCCTGACTTTC
TRBV5-5	TRBD1	TRBJ2-3	few	CASSRIQGADTQYF	TGTGCCAGCAGTCGTATCCAGGGGGCAGATACGCAGTATTTT
TRBV28	TRBD2	TRBJ2-1	NA	CASGIGTSGSSRFF	TGTGCCAGCGGGATCGGGACTAGCGGGAGTTCGCGGTTCTTC
TRBV5-1	TRBD1	TRBJ1-5	NA	CASRSGTGSNQPQHF	TGCGCCAGCAGATCCGGGACAGGGAGCAATCAGCCCCAGCATTTT
TRBV7-7	NA	TRBJ2-2	NA	CASSSNTGELFF	TGTGCTAGCAGCTCTAACACCGGGGAGCTGTTTTTT
TRBV6-1	NA	TRBJ1-6	NA	CASGEPNSPLHF	TGTGCCAGCGGAGAGCCTAATTCACCCCTCCACTTT
TRBV11-2	TRBD1	TRBJ1-6	large	CASSTSGTGNSPLHF	TGTGCCAGCAGCACCTCCGGGACAGGAAATTCACCCCTCCACTTT
TRBV5-8	TRBD1	TRBJ2-3	NA	CASSGGQGFTDTQYF	TGTGCCAGCAGCGGCGGACAGGGGTTCACAGATACGCAGTATTTT
TRBV7-8	TRBD2	TRBJ2-7	NA	CASSLASGIYEQYF	TGTGCCAGCAGCTTAGCGAGCGGGATCTACGAGCAGTACTTC
TRBV15	TRBD1	TRBJ2-7	once	CATSSAGQGNSYEQYF	TGTGCCACCAGCAGCGCGGGACAGGGGAACTCCTACGAGCAGTACTTC
TRBV7-9	NA	TRBJ2-3	NA	CASVSPTDTQYF	TGTGCCAGCGTCTCCCCCACAGATACGCAGTATTTT
TRBV7-9	NA	TRBJ2-6	NA	CASSLGTVGANVLTF	TGTGCCAGCAGCTTAGGAACGGTTGGGGCCAACGTCCTGACTTTC
TRBV5-4	NA	TRBJ1-4	few	CASSFGGGMANEKLFF	TGTGCCAGCAGCTTCGGGGGTGGCATGGCTAATGAAAAACTGTTTTTT
TRBV9	TRBD1	TRBJ1-4	large	CASSVAGTGVEKLFF	TGTGCCAGCAGCGTAGCCGGGACAGGGGTCGAAAAACTGTTTTTT
TRBV4-3	TRBD2	TRBJ2-7	NA	CASSLTPAGDEQYF	TGCGCCAGCAGCCTTACCCCGGCGGGGGACGAGCAGTACTTC
TRBV27	TRBD2	TRBJ2-1	NA	CASSFTPSGRGSSYNEQFF	TGTGCCAGCAGTTTCACACCTAGCGGGAGGGGGAGTTCCTACAATGAGCAGTTCTTC
TRBV7-9	TRBD2	TRBJ2-2	NA	CASRGTSGRATITGELFF	TGTGCCAGCAGGGGGACTAGCGGGAGGGCCACGATCACCGGGGAGCTGTTTTTT
TRBV7-9	TRBD1	TRBJ2-2	NA	CASSLGQGDTGELFF	TGTGCCAGCAGCTTAGGACAGGGGGATACCGGGGAGCTGTTTTTT
TRBV19	NA	TRBJ2-5	NA	CASSRDFSQETQYF	TGTGCCAGTTCGAGGGACTTTAGCCAAGAGACCCAGTACTTC
TRBV7-2	NA	TRBJ2-7	NA	CASSLSGTTSYEQYF	TGTGCCAGCAGCTTAAGCGGTACCACCTCCTACGAGCAGTACTTC
TRBV6-1	TRBD1	TRBJ1-2	NA	CASSEGQGAYGYTF	TGTGCCAGCAGTGAAGGACAGGGGGCGTATGGCTACACCTTC
TRBV27	TRBD1	TRBJ2-7	NA	CASRRTGGRHEQYF	TGTGCCAGCAGACGGACAGGGGGACGCCACGAGCAGTACTTC
TRBV27	NA	TRBJ1-3	NA	CASSSLSTGKRNTIYF	TGTGCCAGCAGTTCCCTCTCCACAGGGAAAAGAAACACCATATATTTT
TRBV7-2	NA	TRBJ2-3	NA	CASSPDYLSTDTQYF	TGTGCCAGCAGCCCTGACTACCTAAGCACAGATACGCAGTATTTT
TRBV6-4	NA	TRBJ2-3	NA	CASSDLHTDTQYF	TGTGCCAGCAGTGATTTACACACAGATACGCAGTATTTT
TRBV6-5	TRBD1	TRBJ2-3	NA	CASNKGAGLTDTQYF	TGTGCCAGCAACAAGGGGGCGGGCCTCACAGATACGCAGTATTTT
TRBV7-2	TRBD1	TRBJ1-4	NA	CASSQRQGIREKLFF	TGTGCCAGCAGCCAGAGACAGGGCATTAGAGAAAAACTGTTTTTT
TRBV18	NA	TRBJ1-1	NA	CASSPWTSGGTEAFF	TGTGCCAGCTCACCCTGGACGAGCGGAGGAACTGAAGCTTTCTTT
TRBV6-6	NA	TRBJ2-5	NA	CASSYSGRVETQYF	TGTGCCAGCAGTTACTCCGGCAGGGTCGAGACCCAGTACTTC
TRBV2	TRBD2	TRBJ2-4	NA	CASLGLAGSNIQYF	TGTGCCAGCCTGGGACTAGCGGGATCAAACATTCAGTACTTC
TRBV9	TRBD1	TRBJ2-3	NA	CASSGLWTGNPSDTQYF	TGTGCCAGCAGCGGACTTTGGACAGGCAACCCTTCAGATACGCAGTATTTT
TRBV5-5	TRBD1	TRBJ1-1	NA	CASSEGQGLYMNTEAFF	TGTGCCAGCAGCGAGGGACAGGGCCTTTACATGAACACTGAAGCTTTCTTT
TRBV5-5	NA	TRBJ2-7	NA	CASSLDYSSYEQYF	TGTGCCAGCAGCTTGGATTACAGCTCCTACGAGCAGTACTTC
TRBV14	NA	TRBJ1-2	NA	CASSPAGGNGYTF	TGTGCCAGCAGCCCTGCGGGGGGAAATGGCTACACCTTC
TRBV7-2	TRBD2	TRBJ2-3	few	CASSWGLAGTTKDTQYF	TGTGCCAGCAGCTGGGGACTAGCGGGGACCACCAAGGATACGCAGTATTTT
TRBV10-3	NA	TRBJ2-2	NA	CAISARLANTGELFF	TGTGCCATCAGTGCAAGACTAGCGAACACCGGGGAGCTGTTTTTT
TRBV18	TRBD2	TRBJ2-5	NA	CASSLHGRTSGGQETQYF	TGTGCCAGCTCACTCCACGGTAGAACTAGCGGGGGGCAAGAGACCCAGTACTTC
TRBV7-2	NA	TRBJ2-1	NA	CASRFRGSSYNEQFF	TGTGCCAGCAGATTCAGGGGAAGCTCCTACAATGAGCAGTTCTTC
TRBV18	NA	TRBJ2-1	NA	CASSPTNSGNNEQFF	TGTGCCAGCTCACCAACGAATTCCGGGAACAATGAGCAGTTCTTC
TRBV19	NA	TRBJ2-1	NA	CASSRGFDEQFF	TGTGCCAGTAGTAGAGGGTTCGATGAGCAGTTCTTC
TRBV7-2	NA	TRBJ2-7	NA	CASSLAGTPAYEQYF	TGTGCCAGCAGCCTCGCCGGGACACCCGCCTACGAGCAGTACTTC
TRBV28	TRBD1	TRBJ2-2	NA	CASSFYRGTGNTGELFF	TGTGCCAGCAGTTTTTATAGGGGGACAGGGAACACCGGGGAGCTGTTTTTT
TRBV19	NA	TRBJ1-1	NA	CASSIGAGNTEAFF	TGTGCCAGTAGTATAGGGGCGGGAAACACTGAAGCTTTCTTT
TRBV4-3	TRBD2	TRBJ2-7	NA	CASSLTPAGDEQYF	TGCGCCAGCAGCCTTACCCCGGCGGGGGACGAGCAGTACTTC